This T cell receptor (beta chain) is from a study of blood T cell repertoires in COVID-19. Repertoires were generated with immunoSEQ multiplex PCR, while TCRdb's copy carries only in-frame clones and drops some. The table has under 300,000 clones, around 91% seen once. The CDR3 is made up of 16 amino acids. The V end was cut by 5 bases, the J end by 4 bases, with 20 bases between. Per germline, CDR1 SGHAT and CDR2 FQNNGV. Sequencing was carried out using peripheral blood. This chain joins TRBV11-2 and TRBJ1-2; D perhaps matches TRBD1 (6 bases). The clonotype originates from a woman aged 60-70 years with COVID-19, enrolled during active disease. CDR3: CASSLESGGAGYGYTF. CDR3 coding DNA: TGTGCCAGCAGCCTCGAGAGTGGGGGCGCCGGCTATGGCTACACCTTC.